This T cell receptor beta chain appears in the sequencing data of a study of vaccination and CD4 T cells after COVID-19 (dated by TCRdb to between 2021 and 2023). A note on the overall study: The convalescent cohort included six males and four females, with two Hispanic individuals, seven Caucasians, two Asians and one multiracial person. Each participant got two doses of either the Pfizer-BioNTech BNT162b2 vaccine (n=8) or the Moderna mRNA-1273 vaccine (n=2). Post-COVID blood samples were collected from convalescent patients a median of roughly 100 days after diagnosis, with a range of roughly 30 to 170 days. Post-vaccine blood samples were obtained a median of about 70 days after the second vaccine dose, with a range of about 12 to 241 days. Culture stimuli were overlapping spike peptide pools from SARS-CoV-2 and from the common cold coronaviruses HCoV-NL63, HCoV-OC43 and HCoV-229E. As controls, cultures received a CEFX viral epitope pool (the positive control), an HIV-1 Nef peptide pool (the negative control), or no peptide at all. The spike-specific CD4+ TCR repertoire was compared before and after mRNA vaccination in under 11 COVID-19 convalescent patients and a handful of infection-naive healthy vaccine recipients. An earlier paper using these donors assessed, at the TCR clonotype level, memory CD4+ T cell crossreactivity between SARS-CoV-2 and common cold coronavirus spike proteins. The paper as a whole reports these results and caveats: Of the vaccine-specific clones found in convalescent patients, nearly all (304 of 307) were mono-reactive for SARS-CoV-2 spike instead of being cross-reactive with common cold coronaviruses. Only a relatively small number of convalescent patients were included in the study, and early timepoints following natural infection were not analyzed. The median count of SARS-CoV-2-reactive clonotypes went up from 20 to 25 after infection to about 40 after vaccination, although the change was not significant. Among convalescent patients, a median around 86% of the SARS-CoV-2-reactive clones seen after vaccination appeared only after vaccination, which suggests priming specific to the vaccine.

V is shortened by 6 bases, J by 7 bases, and the region joining them spans 9 bases. CDR1 and CDR2 are drawn from the germline V gene: SNHLY, FYNNEI. The CDR3 numbers 11 residues from cysteine through phenylalanine. CDR3 DNA only is kept here, 33 bases in frame from base 1. In regard to this clonotype: Its antigen remains unidentified. Nothing much larger sits one base from this clone, and base qualities are not available.

Read against the paper, the sample's treatment or condition label means: approximately 9-day PBMC culture with coronavirus spike peptide pools or control peptides (ViraFEST assay). CD4+ T cells from unexposed donors were collected before the COVID-19 pandemic (2011-2018). The ViraFEST assay, used in the study, expanded antigen-specific T cells with peptide pools and then identified the expanded clonotypes through TCR sequencing. Each well held 1.5 million to 2.5 million PBMCs cultured with roughly 10 ug/ml peptide pools in IMDM containing around 5% human AB serum and 8 to 10 IU/ml IL-2. Half of the culture medium was replaced with fresh IL-2-containing medium on days 3 and 7. After approximately 11 days of culture, CD4+ T cells were isolated by negative selection with the EasySep CD4+ T cell isolation kit. Unexposed donor CD4+ T cells were tested for reactivity to SARS-CoV-2 S and N and four common cold coronavirus spike pools, as cell number allowed. Ficoll-Paque Plus gradient centrifugation was used to isolate PBMCs from whole blood, and the isolated PBMCs were then either used fresh or cryopreserved at -140C. Culture conditions were generally each tested in triplicate wells. The leukapheresis product for the unexposed donors was obtained through commercial purchase.

The library was produced with PCR. At the Johns Hopkins FTIC core, DNA from the cultured CD4+ T cells underwent TCR sequencing with the Oncomine TCR Beta short-read assay. Genomic DNA was extracted from the cultured CD4+ T cells with the QIAamp micro DNA kit. Oncomine TCR Beta libraries from cultured CD4+ T cells were pooled with unique dual indexes and sequenced on an Illumina iSeq 100. The study's processing was this. Non-productive sequences were removed, and CDR3s that did not start with C, did not end with F or W, or were shorter than 7 amino acids were discarded. The MANAFEST web application was used to identify antigen-specific clonotypes by comparing peptide-stimulated wells against reference wells and other culture wells. An FDR below 0.05, an odds ratio above 5, and a productive frequency above 0.1% in at least two of three replicate wells were required for clones to be considered positive. Cross-reactive clonotypes were defined as significantly expanded in both SARS-CoV-2 spike wells and at least one common cold coronavirus spike condition. Levenshtein distances (stringdist) and unrooted phylogenetic trees (ape) in R version 3.6.1 were used to assess CDR3 homology. Clones were called with MiXCR by TCRdb after fastp trimmed the public reads at Q25, and only in-frame beta chains were retained. Every distinct CDR3 protein forms one entry, paired with its most common genes and DNA. The V and J calls and clone size come from TCRdb's table, not from the authors' own analysis. This sample comprises around 11,000 distinct CDR3 sequences, less than 35% of them detected only once. Of the sample, around 21% falls within the top ten clones.

The receptor was isolated from a human donor in good health. The chain was built from TRBV2 and TRBJ1-1; no D segment can be confidently identified. The sequencing input was CD4+ T cells from blood, cultured in vitro. The CDR3 reads CASRLTVEAFF. Here is the DNA: TGTGCCAGCAGGCTGACGGTTGAAGCTTTCTTT.